Presented here are 24 T cell receptor beta chains from one specimen sequenced in a study of PD-1 blockade in classical Hodgkin lymphoma. All the patients suffered relapse after autologous stem cell transplantation, and brentuximab vedotin exposure differed. Generated by immunoSEQ multiplex PCR, the TCRdb table keeps only in-frame clones and is missing some. The sample has approximately 99,000 clones, 81% seen once. Sequenced here: peripheral blood mononuclear cells (PBMCs), sampled before the second cycle of nivolumab. The receptors derive from a human donor with classical Hodgkin lymphoma.

The J gene is TRBJ2-5, the V gene TRBV19; 12 bases match TRBD2. V gave up 5 bases and J gave up 8 bases; unmatched junction bases: 15. Germline CDR1 LNHDA, CDR2 SQIVND (reference sequence). The CDR3 runs 17 residues. The CDR3 DNA is TGTGCCAGTAGTGGTCTGGGACTAGCGGGTTACGTATCCACCCAGTACTTC. Encoded protein: CASSGLGLAGYVSTQYF.

The chain has TRBV4-1 and TRBJ1-1; D is unclear. In germline, CDR1 is MGHRA, CDR2 YSYEKL. CDR3 length: 14 residues. The ends were cut back, 5 bases at V and 1 base at J, with 11 bases in the middle. CDR3 amino acids: CASSFSWENTEAFF. As DNA, the CDR3 is TGCGCCAGCAGCTTCAGTTGGGAGAACACTGAAGCTTTCTTT.

This clone was recorded once. The chain employs TRBV28 and TRBJ2-2; D remains unclear. The germline V and J ends were trimmed by 1 base and 1 base, with 7 bases remaining between them. The CDR3 is 15 residues long. CDR1 is MDHEN and CDR2 is SYDVKM in the germline V gene. The CDR3 DNA sequence: TGTGCCAGCAGTTTATTACATCGGAACACCGGGGAGCTGTTTTTT. It translates to CASSLLHRNTGELFF.

The chain has TRBV4-1 and TRBJ2-5; 9 bases are shared with TRBD2. The CDR3 is 14 amino acids. Germline V lookup: CDR1 MGHRA, CDR2 YSYEKL. V trimming: 2 bases; J trimming: 2 bases; junction bases outside the gene matches: 0. The DNA for the CDR3 is TGCGCCAGCAGCCAACTAGCGGGACAAGAGACCCAGTACTTC. It codes for CASSQLAGQETQYF.

This rearrangement joins TRBV6-1 to TRBJ1-3, with D tentatively TRBD1 (5 bases). V lost 2 bases to trimming and J lost 4 bases, with 9 bases between them. Germline loops: CDR1 MNHNS, CDR2 SASEGT. The CDR3 consists of 14 residues. CDR3 residues: CASSETGFGNTIYF. The CDR3 nucleotides are TGTGCCAGCAGTGAAACAGGATTCGGAAACACCATATATTTT.

DNA for the CDR3: TGTGCCAGTAGCCGACCGGGACTAGCGCAACACGAGCAGTACTTC. Encoded protein: CASSRPGLAQHEQYF. The chain combines TRBV19 with TRBJ2-7; 10 bases map to TRBD2. Germline V lookup: CDR1 LNHDA, CDR2 SQIVND (reference sequence). CDR3 length: 15 residues. Trimming at V came to 6 bases and at J to 5 bases, leaving 10 bases not matched to a gene.

The V call is TRBV7-3, the J call TRBJ1-2; possibly TRBD1 for D (6 bases). CDR1 and CDR2 from the germline V gene are SGHTA and FQGTGA. The ends were cut back, 5 bases at V and 3 bases at J, with 13 bases in the middle. The CDR3 covers 14 residues. The CDR3 is CASSPGEGDYGYTF. The CDR3 DNA follows: TGTGCCAGCAGCCCGGGAGAGGGGGACTATGGCTACACCTTC.

This clone came up a few times. The rearrangement uses TRBV10-3 and TRBJ1-1; 7 bases are a match to TRBD1. The CDR3 covers 14 residues. V shed 10 bases, J shed 0 bases, and the junction held 8 bases outside the gene matches. Germline loops: CDR1 ENHRY, CDR2 SYGVKD. CDR3 DNA: TGTGCCAGTAATACACAGGGGATGAACACTGAAGCTTTCTTT. Translation: CASNTQGMNTEAFF.

The V gene is TRBV2, the J gene TRBJ2-3; a possible D gene is TRBD2 (5 bases). Germline loops: CDR1 SNHLY, CDR2 FYNNEI. V lost 4 bases and J 2 bases, leaving 13 bases between the germline ends. CDR3 size: 15 residues. The CDR3 region has the DNA TGTGCCAGCAGTGTGGACGGGATGTCCACAGATACGCAGTATTTT. It translates to CASSVDGMSTDTQYF.

This clone has just a few counts. The rearrangement uses TRBV19 and TRBJ2-2; possible D gene TRBD2, 5 bases. Deletions cut 5 bases from V and 7 bases from J, with 11 bases between. This CDR3 spans 13 amino acids. In germline, CDR1 is LNHDA, CDR2 SQIVND (reference sequence). CDR3 DNA: TGTGCCAGTAGTTCTGTCGGGAACGGGGAGCTGTTTTTT. Its translation: CASSSVGNGELFF.

The V gene is TRBV9, the J gene TRBJ2-3; 9 bases are shared with TRBD2. The CDR3 has 16 residues. Germline CDR1 and CDR2: SGDLS and YYNGEE. With V trimmed by 2 bases and J by 2 bases, 6 bases remained unmatched. CDR3 DNA sequence: TGTGCCAGCAGCGTCGGGCTAGCGGGAAACACAGATACGCAGTATTTT. As protein: CASSVGLAGNTDTQYF.

The chain combines TRBV10-1 with TRBJ2-2; D perhaps matches TRBD1 (7 bases). Between the trimmed V and J ends, which lost 4 bases and 4 bases, there was a span of 13 bases. CDR3 length: 15 residues. Germline values: CDR1 WNHNN, CDR2 SYGVQD (reference sequence). The CDR3 sequence: CASSGRQGGTGELFF. The CDR3 DNA sequence: TGCGCCAGCAGTGGACGTCAGGGGGGCACCGGGGAGCTGTTTTTT.

The chain links TRBV23-1 to TRBJ1-1; a possible D gene is TRBD1 (5 bases). TRBV23-1 is recorded as an ORF, its role being uncertain. CDR3 length equals 13 residues. With 6 bases removed from V and 4 bases from J, the gap between germline ends came to 12 bases. The CDR3 nucleotides read TGCGCCAGCAGAGGGGAGGGGTGCACTGAAGCTTTCTTT. Translated: CASRGEGCTEAFF.

V usage is TRBV6-1 and J usage is TRBJ2-2, with D uncertain. The V gene's germline CDR1 is MNHNS and CDR2 SASEGT. This CDR3 is 14 amino acids long. V gave up 6 bases and J gave up 2 bases, with 10 bases separating them. Here the CDR3 reads CASRRFGNTGELFF. DNA for the CDR3: TGTGCCAGCAGGAGGTTCGGCAACACCGGGGAGCTGTTTTTT.

This sequence joins TRBV30 and TRBJ1-5; the D is unclear. The V and J ends lost 0 bases and 7 bases respectively, with 13 bases between them. CDR3 length equals 14 residues. Germline-derived CDR1 and CDR2 are GTSNPN and SVGIG (reference sequence). CDR3 in amino acids: CAWSVGRGGQPQHF. CDR3 bases: TGTGCCTGGAGTGTCGGGCGGGGAGGACAGCCCCAGCATTTT.

This sequence joins TRBV5-1 and TRBJ1-3; 9 positions match TRBD1. V lost 4 bases to trimming and J lost 3 bases; unmatched junction nucleotides: 5. The CDR3 has 15 amino acids. CDR1 SGHRS and CDR2 YFSETQ come from the germline V gene. The CDR3 protein is CASSRDRALGNTIYF. The CDR3, as DNA: TGCGCCAGCAGCAGGGACAGGGCGCTTGGAAACACCATATATTTT. The whole variable domain, remainder taken from reference TRBV5-1 and TRBJ1-3, is KAGVTQTPRYLIKTRGQQVTLSCSPISGHRSVSWYQQTPGQGLQFLFEYFSETQRNKGNFPGRFSGRQFSNSRSEMNVSTLELGDSALYLCASSRDRALGNTIYFGEGSWLTVV.

On this clone itself: The conserved phenylalanine or tryptophan normally closing the CDR3 is absent here, so this likely arose from a read error. The chain carries TRBV5-1 and TRBJ1-2, with D hard to call. Germline V gives CDR1 SGHRS, CDR2 YFSETQ. The CDR3 covers 13 residues. Trimming shortened V by 5 bases and J by 0 bases, and 8 bases separated the two germline ends. CDR3 in amino acids: CASSPGPNYGYTL. CDR3 DNA: TGCGCCAGCAGTCCAGGCCCTAACTATGGCTACACCCTC.

The chain has TRBV5-6 and TRBJ2-1; unclear D gene. V dropped 6 bases and J dropped 4 bases, with 11 bases sitting between them. Germline V gene data show CDR1 as SGHDT and CDR2 as YYEEEE. The CDR3 totals 13 residues. As DNA, the CDR3 is TGTGCCAGCACCCCGGTGGGGTACAATGAGCAGTTCTTC. Its translation: CASTPVGYNEQFF.

This clone has a single count. The chain links TRBV28 to TRBJ2-7, with 7 bases matching TRBD1. With 3 bases clipped from V and 0 bases from J, the junction kept 2 bases outside the gene matches. The CDR3 totals 14 residues. Germline V gives CDR1 MDHEN, CDR2 SYDVKM. CDR3 region: CASSLRGPSYEQYF. The CDR3 region has the DNA TGTGCCAGCAGTTTGAGGGGGCCCTCCTACGAGCAGTACTTC.

This chain connects TRBV19 to TRBJ2-7, with 7 nucleotides matching TRBD1. The junction had 11 bases not matched to a gene; V was cut back by 6 bases and J by 3 bases. Germline CDR1 LNHDA, CDR2 SQIVND (reference sequence). This CDR3 spans 15 amino acids. The CDR3 protein is CASRLEGQSFYEQYF. CDR3 bases: TGTGCCAGTAGGCTAGAGGGACAGAGCTTCTACGAGCAGTACTTC.

This sequence joins TRBV28 and TRBJ2-1; 12 nucleotides align to TRBD1. The germline CDR1 and CDR2 sequences are MDHEN and SYDVKM. V shed 6 bases, J shed 1 base, and the junction held 1 base outside the gene matches. This CDR3 has 15 residues. CDR3 nucleotides: TGTGCCAGCAGGGGACAGGGGGCATCCTACAATGAGCAGTTCTTC. This encodes CASRGQGASYNEQFF.

The rearrangement links TRBV2 to TRBJ2-5; TRBD2 matches at 9 bases. Germline loops: CDR1 SNHLY, CDR2 FYNNEI. V was clipped by 6 bases and J by 2 bases; unmatched bases: 7. The CDR3 has 15 residues. CDR3 amino acids: CASRTSGAPQETQYF. For the CDR3, the DNA is TGTGCCAGCAGGACTAGCGGAGCCCCTCAAGAGACCCAGTACTTC.

This sequence joins TRBV19 and TRBJ2-1, with D possibly being TRBD2 (5 bases). Between the trimmed V and J ends, which lost 3 bases and 4 bases, there was a span of 13 bases. The germline V gene encodes CDR1 LNHDA and CDR2 SQIVND (reference sequence). CDR3 length equals 15 residues. The CDR3: CASSILRATYNEQFF. Written as DNA, the CDR3 is TGTGCCAGTAGTATTTTGCGGGCTACGTACAATGAGCAGTTCTTC.

The chain joins TRBV6-5 to TRBJ2-2; 7 bases agree with TRBD1. Germline V gene lookup returns CDR1 MNHEY and CDR2 SVGAGI. The CDR3 runs 15 residues. J gave up 7 bases and V 6 bases, and 11 bases lay outside the gene matches. In nucleotides, the CDR3 is TGTGCCAGCAGACCACCGGGACAGTTGGGCGGGGAGCTGTTTTTT. It specifies CASRPPGQLGGELFF.